Each of the 17 T cell receptor beta chains below was sequenced from the same sample in a study of identical twins. TCRdb reprocessed the 5' RACE reads with MiXCR, giving one entry per CDR3 protein. The profile shows some 690,000 distinct CDR3 sequences, 21% of them singletons. These data were also reused for a study on T cells expressing NK-cell markers.

Sequenced material: PBMCs. These receptors were taken from a young woman in good health.

The chain employs TRBV12-3 or TRBV12-4 and TRBJ2-1; 8 nucleotides match TRBD1. The CDR3 totals 15 residues. V trimming: 6 bases; J trimming: 9 bases; junction bases outside the gene matches: 13. This CDR3 reads CASSRSGGFDSEQFF. CDR3 nucleotides: TGTGCCAGCAGCCGTTCAGGGGGCTTCGATTCTGAGCAGTTCTTC.

This clonotype was counted a few times. V is TRBV5-1 and J is TRBJ2-5; perhaps TRBD2 as D (5 bases). The CDR3 has 13 amino acids. Trimming took off 6 bases at V and 2 bases at J, with 11 bases between the two ends. In germline, CDR1 is SGHRS, CDR2 YFSETQ. For the CDR3, the DNA is TGCGCCAGCACACGAGGGTCACAAGAGACCCAGTACTTC. Amino acids: CASTRGSQETQYF.

This clonotype was seen a handful of times. This chain joins TRBV9 and TRBJ2-3, with 8 bases identical to TRBD2. There are 14 residues in the CDR3. Unmatched junction bases numbered 4, after V lost 4 bases and J lost 3 bases. CDR1 and CDR2 from the germline V gene are SGDLS and YYNGEE. CDR3: CASSRVAGTDTQYF. Written as DNA, the CDR3 is TGTGCCAGCAGCCGCGTAGCGGGGACAGATACGCAGTATTTT.

V is TRBV20-1 and J is TRBJ1-5; D unresolved. The V gene lost 1 base and the J gene lost 4 bases, with 11 bases spanning the gap. Looked up from germline, CDR1 is DFQATT and CDR2 is SNEGSKA (reference sequence). The CDR3 covers 14 residues. The CDR3 reads CSARVRQRNQPQHF. For the CDR3, the DNA is TGCAGTGCTAGAGTTCGGCAGAGGAATCAGCCCCAGCATTTT.

This clonotype has a count of ten or more. Here the CDR3 DNA reads TGTGCCAGCATCGCTCAATTGGCAGATACGCAGTATTTT. It encodes CASIAQLADTQYF. The rearrangement links TRBV2 to TRBJ2-3; D not certain. V lost 7 bases and J 4 bases, leaving 12 bases between the germline ends. Germline V gives CDR1 SNHLY, CDR2 FYNNEI. This CDR3 is 13 amino acids long.

This clonotype was picked up a small number of times. The genes are TRBV20-1 and TRBJ2-1; 12 bases map to TRBD2. This CDR3 region has 17 residues. The trim removed 6 bases at V and 2 bases at J, leaving 11 bases unmatched. Germline lookup yields CDR1 DFQATT and CDR2 SNEGSKA (reference sequence). CDR3 nucleotide sequence: TGCAGTGCGACACGCACTAGCGGGGGGAAAACCTACAATGAGCAGTTCTTC. Encoded protein: CSATRTSGGKTYNEQFF.

This clonotype has just a few counts. This chain's CDR3 is CASTPKGQGAGAFF. The CDR3 nucleotides read TGTGCCAGCACCCCCAAGGGACAGGGAGCCGGAGCTTTCTTT. The rearrangement links TRBV28 to TRBJ1-1; 9 bases align to TRBD1. The trim removed 7 bases at V and 10 bases at J, leaving 13 bases unmatched. The CDR3 runs to 14 residues. From germline, CDR1 is MDHEN and CDR2 SYDVKM.

The chain recombines TRBV6-1 with TRBJ1-2; 10 bases are shared with TRBD1. The V gene end was trimmed by 3 bases and the J gene end by 2 bases; junction bases not matched to a gene: 3. The CDR3 runs 15 residues. In germline, CDR1 is MNHNS, CDR2 SASEGT. The CDR3 DNA sequence: TGTGCCAGCAGTGACGTGGGACAGGGGAACTATGGCTACACCTTC. Translating it yields CASSDVGQGNYGYTF.

This chain joins TRBV29-1 and TRBJ2-3, with 8 bases fitting TRBD2. The germline V gene encodes CDR1 SQVTM and CDR2 ANQGSEA. The CDR3 length is 15 residues. Germline trimming cut 4 bases from V and 4 bases from J; bases unmatched to any gene: 10. The CDR3 region is CSVVPAGGGADTQYF. Here the CDR3 DNA reads TGCAGCGTTGTCCCGGCCGGGGGGGGAGCAGATACGCAGTATTTT.

The chain carries TRBV7-9 and TRBJ2-1, with 7 nucleotides matching TRBD1. V lost 4 bases and J lost 2; bases outside the gene matches: 11. In germline, CDR1 is SEHNR, CDR2 FQNEAQ (reference sequence). This CDR3 has 17 amino acids. The CDR3 DNA reads as TGTGCCAGCAGCTCACCCAACAGGGGCGCTACCTACAATGAGCAGTTCTTC. Its translation is CASSSPNRGATYNEQFF.

This clonotype came up a few times. The chain combines TRBV7-2 with TRBJ2-3, with D tentatively TRBD1 or TRBD2 (6 bases each). Germline values: CDR1 SGHTA, CDR2 FQGNSA. Trimming took 5 bases from V and 4 from J, leaving 10 bases between them. CDR3 length: 13 amino acids. This CDR3 is CASSARGADTQYF. CDR3 coding DNA: TGTGCCAGCAGCGCTAGGGGGGCAGATACGCAGTATTTT.

This sequence joins TRBV20-1 and TRBJ2-3; D unresolved. Trimming shortened V by 0 bases and J by 2 bases, and 9 bases separated the two germline ends. Germline loops: CDR1 DFQATT, CDR2 SNEGSKA (reference sequence). This CDR3 is 14 amino acids long. For the CDR3, the DNA is TGCAGTGCTAGAGATGTCTTGAACACAGATACGCAGTATTTT. The encoded protein is CSARDVLNTDTQYF.

There are a few counts of this clonotype. The chain uses TRBV13 and TRBJ2-7; D ambiguous. This CDR3 is 14 amino acids long. Trimming pared 4 bases from V and 1 base from J, leaving 11 bases between. Looked up from germline, CDR1 is PRHDT and CDR2 is FYEKMQ (reference sequence). The chain's CDR3 is CASSSPGVSYEQYF. The CDR3 bases are TGTGCCAGCAGCTCCCCTGGGGTTTCCTACGAGCAGTACTTC.

A few counts support this clonotype. A read error is possible here, since a much larger clone lies one base away. The chain combines TRBV24-1 with TRBJ2-2; D gene unclear. The V gene's germline CDR1 is KGHDR and CDR2 SFDVKD. Trimming removed 0 bases at V and 6 bases at J, with 1 base between. The CDR3 runs to 12 residues. CDR3: CATSDLPGELFF. CDR3 in DNA: TGTGCCACCAGTGATTTGCCCGGGGAGCTGTTTTTT.

CDR3 sequence (DNA): TGTGCCAGCAGCTCTCAGGGGAAGGGTGGCTACACCTTC. Translated: CASSSQGKGGYTF. V and J are TRBV7-2 and TRBJ1-2, with TRBD1 as a possible D gene (6 bases). Germline V CDR1 and CDR2: SGHTA, FQGNSA. Trimming took 4 bases from V and 7 from J, leaving 13 bases between them. The CDR3 covers 13 residues. The entire variable domain, with the rest obtained from reference TRBV7-2 and TRBJ1-2, is as follows: GAGVSQSPSNKVTEKGKDVELRCDPISGHTALYWYRQSLGQGLEFLIYFQGNSAPDKSGLPSDRFSAERTGGSVSTLTIQRTQQEDSAVYLCASSSQGKGGYTFGSGTRLTVV.

This clonotype has just a few counts. The rearrangement links TRBV20-1 to TRBJ2-3; D is unresolved. Looked up from germline, CDR1 is DFQATT and CDR2 is SNEGSKA (reference sequence). This CDR3 region has 16 residues. V was trimmed by 6 bases and J by 3 bases, leaving 22 bases between them. In nucleotides, the CDR3 is TGCAGTGCCTCAGCGCCGACCAGTAGGGTAACAGATACGCAGTATTTT. It encodes CSASAPTSRVTDTQYF.

This clonotype was counted at least ten times. This chain connects TRBV6-1 to TRBJ2-7; D gene unclear. The germline gives CDR1 MNHNS, CDR2 SASEGT. Trimming left V 3 bases short and J 0 bases short, with 6 bases between. CDR3 length equals 13 residues. The CDR3 DNA reads TGTGCCAGCAGTGACAGCGTCTCCTACGAGCAGTACTTC. Encoded protein: CASSDSVSYEQYF.